The rows below give T cell receptor beta chains drawn from one sample of a study of immune evolution from preneoplasia to lung adenocarcinoma. The table came from immunoSEQ multiplex PCR; TCRdb's copy has only in-frame clones and leaves some out. The sample gives roughly 4,100 clones, approximately 83% of which show up once; 3.2% is in the top ten. Material for sequencing was FFPE minimally invasive lung adenocarcinoma tissue. The receptors here all came from a person in their sixties with lung adenocarcinoma. The CDR3 runs from the conserved cysteine through the conserved F or W. The order of the fields is D gene, J gene, clone size, V gene, CDR3 DNA, CDR3 protein. D genes are given only for firm matches. Not every row has a clone size; where given, it reads once, few, many or a size class.

d_call: TRBD2
j_call: TRBJ2-7
clone_size: -
v_call: TRBV27
cdr3_nt: TGTGCCAGCAGACCTAGCGGGACCTACGAGCAGTACTTC
cdr3_aa: CASRPSGTYEQYF

d_call: TRBD2
j_call: TRBJ2-7
clone_size: -
v_call: TRBV2
cdr3_nt: TGTGCCAGCAGTTATAGCGGGGGGACCACCTACGAGCAGTACTTC
cdr3_aa: CASSYSGGTTYEQYF

d_call: TRBD1
j_call: TRBJ2-1
clone_size: -
v_call: TRBV7-3
cdr3_nt: TGTGCCAGCAGCTCGACAGGGGGGAATGAGCAGTTCTTC
cdr3_aa: CASSSTGGNEQFF

d_call: -
j_call: TRBJ1-1
clone_size: -
v_call: TRBV7-7
cdr3_nt: TGTGCTAGCAGCTTAAAAGAGACCACTGAAGCTTTCTTT
cdr3_aa: CASSLKETTEAFF

d_call: TRBD1
j_call: TRBJ1-2
clone_size: -
v_call: TRBV27
cdr3_nt: TGTGCCAGCAGTTTAACGGGACAGGGGGCGTATGGCTACACCTTC
cdr3_aa: CASSLTGQGAYGYTF

d_call: -
j_call: TRBJ2-3
clone_size: -
v_call: TRBV11-2
cdr3_nt: TGTGCCAGCAGCCCCCGACGAACCACAGATACGCAGTATTTT
cdr3_aa: CASSPRRTTDTQYF

d_call: TRBD1
j_call: TRBJ1-2
clone_size: once
v_call: TRBV6-5
cdr3_nt: TGTGCCAGCAGTTACGGGATACAGGGGGCCTTAGGCTACACCTTC
cdr3_aa: CASSYGIQGALGYTF

d_call: TRBD2
j_call: TRBJ2-1
clone_size: -
v_call: TRBV28
cdr3_nt: TGTGCCAGCAGCGATCCGGGACTAGCGGGGGGGAATGAGCAGTTCTTC
cdr3_aa: CASSDPGLAGGNEQFF

d_call: TRBD1
j_call: TRBJ2-2
clone_size: -
v_call: TRBV11-3
cdr3_nt: TGTGCCAGCAGCACCGGACAGGGGGACACCGGGGAGCTGTTTTTT
cdr3_aa: CASSTGQGDTGELFF

d_call: -
j_call: TRBJ2-3
clone_size: -
v_call: TRBV5-1
cdr3_nt: TGCGCCAGCAGTTCCGGCCGCGGTTGGGGCACAGATACGCAGTATTTT
cdr3_aa: CASSSGRGWGTDTQYF

d_call: -
j_call: TRBJ1-2
clone_size: -
v_call: TRBV9
cdr3_nt: TGTGCCAGCAGCCCCGAGGGGCGGAATGGCTACACCTTC
cdr3_aa: CASSPEGRNGYTF

d_call: TRBD2
j_call: TRBJ2-5
clone_size: -
v_call: TRBV10-3
cdr3_nt: TGTGCCATCAGTTTAGCGGGAGCACTCCAAGAGACCCAGTACTTC
cdr3_aa: CAISLAGALQETQYF

d_call: -
j_call: TRBJ2-1
clone_size: few
v_call: TRBV11-2
cdr3_nt: TGTGCCAGCAGGCGTGGGGATCTAGGGAATGAGCAGTTCTTC
cdr3_aa: CASRRGDLGNEQFF

d_call: TRBD2
j_call: TRBJ2-7
clone_size: -
v_call: TRBV7-2
cdr3_nt: TGTGCCAGCAGCTTAATGGGGCGGGAGCCCGAGCAGTACTTC
cdr3_aa: CASSLMGREPEQYF

d_call: TRBD2
j_call: TRBJ2-4
clone_size: -
v_call: TRBV7-9
cdr3_nt: TGTGCCAGCAGCTCTCAACGACTAGCGGGACTAGCCAAAAACATTCAGTACTTC
cdr3_aa: CASSSQRLAGLAKNIQYF

d_call: -
j_call: TRBJ2-1
clone_size: -
v_call: TRBV10-1
cdr3_nt: TGCGCCAGCCGTATTCGGGGCTCCTACAATGAGCAGTTCTTC
cdr3_aa: CASRIRGSYNEQFF

d_call: TRBD1
j_call: TRBJ1-2
clone_size: -
v_call: TRBV10-3
cdr3_nt: TGTGCCACCAACCTTCCCGGGACAGGGTCGGACGGCTACACCTTC
cdr3_aa: CATNLPGTGSDGYTF

d_call: TRBD2
j_call: TRBJ2-3
clone_size: -
v_call: TRBV28
cdr3_nt: TGTGCCAGCAGTTTCCTAGCGGGAACAGATACGCAGTATTTT
cdr3_aa: CASSFLAGTDTQYF

d_call: TRBD2
j_call: TRBJ2-1
clone_size: -
v_call: TRBV19
cdr3_nt: TGTGCCAGTAGTCCCGGGTGGAGCGGGACTCACAATGAGCAGTTCTTC
cdr3_aa: CASSPGWSGTHNEQFF

d_call: TRBD1
j_call: TRBJ2-7
clone_size: once
v_call: TRBV18
cdr3_nt: TGTGCCAGCTCACCCCGCGACAGGGGGCTAAGTGAGCAGTACTTC
cdr3_aa: CASSPRDRGLSEQYF

d_call: -
j_call: TRBJ2-7
clone_size: -
v_call: TRBV28
cdr3_nt: TGTGCCAGCAGAGCCGACATACGGGAGCAGTACTTC
cdr3_aa: CASRADIREQYF

d_call: TRBD1
j_call: TRBJ2-3
clone_size: once
v_call: TRBV20-1
cdr3_nt: TGCAGTGCACTCGCTGGACAGGGGTATTTT
cdr3_aa: CSALAGQGYF

d_call: -
j_call: TRBJ1-2
clone_size: -
v_call: TRBV5-1
cdr3_nt: TGCGCCAGCAGCCACGACAGAGTCTATGGCTACACCTTC
cdr3_aa: CASSHDRVYGYTF

d_call: -
j_call: TRBJ1-3
clone_size: -
v_call: TRBV28
cdr3_nt: TGTGCCAGCAGTTTATCCCCGTCCAACTCTGGAAACACCATATATTTT
cdr3_aa: CASSLSPSNSGNTIYF